This TCR beta chain was sequenced for a study of blood T cell repertoires in COVID-19. Trimming took 0 bases from V and 10 from J, leaving 15 bases between them. Germline assignment: CDR1 MNHEY and CDR2 SMNVEV (reference sequence). The CDR3 runs to 14 residues. Using immunoSEQ multiplex PCR, the repertoire was profiled, and TCRdb retains in-frame clones only, with some absent. The repertoire holds 76,000 or so clones, with over 75% as singletons. Sequencing was performed on peripheral blood. This rearrangement joins TRBV27 to TRBJ1-1; the D is unclear. This TCR was sampled from a middle-aged man with acute or convalescent COVID-19. This chain's CDR3 is CASSLSKSIAIAFF. CDR3 DNA sequence: TGTGCCAGCAGTTTATCCAAGAGTATCGCGATAGCTTTCTTT.